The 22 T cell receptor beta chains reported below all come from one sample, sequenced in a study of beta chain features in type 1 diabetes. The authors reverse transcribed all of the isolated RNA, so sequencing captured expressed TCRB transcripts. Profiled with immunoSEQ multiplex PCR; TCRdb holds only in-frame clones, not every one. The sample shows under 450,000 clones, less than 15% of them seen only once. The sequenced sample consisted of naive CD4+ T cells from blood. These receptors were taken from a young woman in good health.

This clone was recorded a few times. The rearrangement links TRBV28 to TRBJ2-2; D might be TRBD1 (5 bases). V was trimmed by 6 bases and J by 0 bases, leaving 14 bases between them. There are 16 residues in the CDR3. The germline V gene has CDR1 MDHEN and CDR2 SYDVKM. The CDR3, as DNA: TGTGCCAGCAGCCCGGACATACTTGCGAACACCGGGGAGCTGTTTTTT. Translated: CASSPDILANTGELFF.

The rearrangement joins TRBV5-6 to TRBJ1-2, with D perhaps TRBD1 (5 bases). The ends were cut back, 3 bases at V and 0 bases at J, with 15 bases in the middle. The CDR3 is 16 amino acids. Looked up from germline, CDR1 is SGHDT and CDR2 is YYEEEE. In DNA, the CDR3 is TGTGCCAGCAGCTGGGGTGGGGCGTTAGCTAACTATGGCTACACCTTC. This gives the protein CASSWGGALANYGYTF. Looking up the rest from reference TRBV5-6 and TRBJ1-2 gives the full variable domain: DAGVTQSPTHLIKTRGQQVTLRCSPKSGHDTVSWYQQALGQGPQFIFQYYEEEERQRGNFPDRFSGHQFPNYSSELNVNALLLGDSALYLCASSWGGALANYGYTFGSGTRLTVV.

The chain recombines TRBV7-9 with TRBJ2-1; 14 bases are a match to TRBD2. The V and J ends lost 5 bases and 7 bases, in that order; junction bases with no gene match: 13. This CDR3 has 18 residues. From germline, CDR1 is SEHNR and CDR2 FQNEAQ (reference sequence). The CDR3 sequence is CASSHPRGTSGSGNEQFF. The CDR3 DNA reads TGTGCCAGCAGCCACCCCCGTGGGACTAGCGGGAGCGGGAATGAGCAGTTCTTC.

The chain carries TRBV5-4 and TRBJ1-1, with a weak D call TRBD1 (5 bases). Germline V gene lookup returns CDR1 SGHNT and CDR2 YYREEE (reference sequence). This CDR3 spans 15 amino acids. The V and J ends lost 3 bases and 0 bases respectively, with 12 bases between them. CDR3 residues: CASSSGGAVNTEAFF. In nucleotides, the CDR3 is TGTGCCAGCAGCTCAGGAGGGGCCGTGAACACTGAAGCTTTCTTT. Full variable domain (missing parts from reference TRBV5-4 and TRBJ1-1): ETGVTQSPTHLIKTRGQQVTLRCSSQSGHNTVSWYQQALGQGPQFIFQYYREEENGRGNFPPRFSGLQFPNYSSELNVNALELDDSALYLCASSSGGAVNTEAFFGQGTRLTVV.

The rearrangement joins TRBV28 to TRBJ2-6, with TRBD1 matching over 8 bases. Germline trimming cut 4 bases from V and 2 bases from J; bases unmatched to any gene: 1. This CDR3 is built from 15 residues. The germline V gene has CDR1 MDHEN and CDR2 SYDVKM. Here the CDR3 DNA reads TGTGCCAGCAGTTCACAGGGGGCTGGGGCCAACGTCCTGACTTTC. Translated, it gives CASSSQGAGANVLTF.

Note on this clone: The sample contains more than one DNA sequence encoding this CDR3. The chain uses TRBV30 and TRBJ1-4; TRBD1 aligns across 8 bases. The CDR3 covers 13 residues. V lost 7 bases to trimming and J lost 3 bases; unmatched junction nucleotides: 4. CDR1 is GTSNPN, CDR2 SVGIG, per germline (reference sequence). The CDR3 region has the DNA TGTGCCTTAACAGGGGGTGCTAATGAAAAACTGTTTTTT. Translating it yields CALTGGANEKLFF.

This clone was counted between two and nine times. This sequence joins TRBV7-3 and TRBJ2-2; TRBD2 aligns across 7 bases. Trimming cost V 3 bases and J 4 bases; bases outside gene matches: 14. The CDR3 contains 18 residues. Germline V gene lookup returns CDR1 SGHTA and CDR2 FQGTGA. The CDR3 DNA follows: TGTGCCAGCAGCTTGTACGGACGGGCGGGAGAAAGCACCGGGGAGCTGTTTTTT. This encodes CASSLYGRAGESTGELFF.

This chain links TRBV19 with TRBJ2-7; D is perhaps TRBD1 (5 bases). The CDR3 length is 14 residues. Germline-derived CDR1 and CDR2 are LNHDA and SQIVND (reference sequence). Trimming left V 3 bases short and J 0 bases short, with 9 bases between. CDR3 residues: CASSISRVSYEQYF. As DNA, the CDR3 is TGTGCCAGTAGTATCTCCAGGGTCTCCTACGAGCAGTACTTC.

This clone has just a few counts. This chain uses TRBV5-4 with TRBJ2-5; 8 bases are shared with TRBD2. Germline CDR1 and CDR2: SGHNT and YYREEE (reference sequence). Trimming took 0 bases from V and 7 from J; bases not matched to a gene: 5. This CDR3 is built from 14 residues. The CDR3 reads CASSLELAERTQYF. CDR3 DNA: TGTGCCAGCAGCTTGGAACTAGCGGAGCGGACCCAGTACTTC.

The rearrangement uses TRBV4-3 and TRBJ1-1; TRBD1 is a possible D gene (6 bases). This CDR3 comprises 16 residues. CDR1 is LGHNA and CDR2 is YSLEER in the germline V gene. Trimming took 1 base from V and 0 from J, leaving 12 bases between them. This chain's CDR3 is CASSQVGGGMNTEAFF. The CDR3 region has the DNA TGCGCCAGCAGCCAAGTAGGGGGTGGCATGAACACTGAAGCTTTCTTT.

This chain's CDR3 is CSVELGQGAYEQYF. The CDR3 DNA reads as TGCAGCGTTGAGCTGGGACAGGGGGCCTACGAGCAGTACTTC. The gene calls are TRBV29-1 and TRBJ2-7; the match to TRBD1 covers 11 bases. The V gene end was trimmed by 3 bases and the J gene end by 2 bases; junction bases not matched to a gene: 3. The germline V gene has CDR1 SQVTM and CDR2 ANQGSEA. The CDR3 totals 14 residues.

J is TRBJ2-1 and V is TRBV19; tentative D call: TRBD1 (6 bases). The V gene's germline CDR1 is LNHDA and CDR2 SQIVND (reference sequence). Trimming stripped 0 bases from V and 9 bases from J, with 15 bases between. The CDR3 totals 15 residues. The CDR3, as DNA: TGTGCCAGTAGTATAGAAGGGACATATTACGGTGAGCAGTTCTTC. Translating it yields CASSIEGTYYGEQFF.

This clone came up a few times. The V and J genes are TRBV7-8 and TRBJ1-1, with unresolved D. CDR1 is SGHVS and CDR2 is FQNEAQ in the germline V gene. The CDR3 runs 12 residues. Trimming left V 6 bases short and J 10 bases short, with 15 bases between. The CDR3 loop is CASSLITSSAFF. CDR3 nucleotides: TGTGCCAGCAGTCTTATCACTAGCTCAGCTTTCTTT.

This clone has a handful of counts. This CDR3 reads CASSSASGIVGEQFF. The CDR3 nucleotides are TGTGCCAGCAGTTCGGCTAGCGGGATTGTGGGTGAGCAGTTCTTC. The chain carries TRBV28 and TRBJ2-1; the match to TRBD2 covers 9 bases. V lost 4 bases to trimming and J lost 9 bases; unmatched junction nucleotides: 10. The V gene's germline CDR1 is MDHEN and CDR2 SYDVKM. The length of the CDR3 is 15 residues.

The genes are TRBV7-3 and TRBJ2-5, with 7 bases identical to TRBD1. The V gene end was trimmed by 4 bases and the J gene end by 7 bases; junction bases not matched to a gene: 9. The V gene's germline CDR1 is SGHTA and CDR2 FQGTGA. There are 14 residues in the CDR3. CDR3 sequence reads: CASSSGQVRGTQYF. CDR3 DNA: TGTGCCAGCAGCTCCGGACAGGTCCGGGGGACCCAGTACTTC.

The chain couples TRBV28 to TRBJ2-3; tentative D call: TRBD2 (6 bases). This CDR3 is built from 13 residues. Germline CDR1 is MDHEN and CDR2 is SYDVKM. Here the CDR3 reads CAAAGPGPQEEYF. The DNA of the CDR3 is TGTGCGGCGGCGGGGCCAGGCCCCCAGGAGGAGTATTTT.

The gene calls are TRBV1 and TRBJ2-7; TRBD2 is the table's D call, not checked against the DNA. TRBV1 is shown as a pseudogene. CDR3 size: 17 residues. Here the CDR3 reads CTSSQDDLADGLYEQYF. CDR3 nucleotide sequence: TGCACCAGCAGCCAAGATGACCTAGCGGATGGTCTCTACGAGCAGTACTTC.

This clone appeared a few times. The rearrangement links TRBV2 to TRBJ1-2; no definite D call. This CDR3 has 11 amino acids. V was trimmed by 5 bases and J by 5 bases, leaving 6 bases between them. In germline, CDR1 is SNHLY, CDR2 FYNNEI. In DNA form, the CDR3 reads TGTGCCAGCAGTTTACATTATGGCTACACCTTC. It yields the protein CASSLHYGYTF.

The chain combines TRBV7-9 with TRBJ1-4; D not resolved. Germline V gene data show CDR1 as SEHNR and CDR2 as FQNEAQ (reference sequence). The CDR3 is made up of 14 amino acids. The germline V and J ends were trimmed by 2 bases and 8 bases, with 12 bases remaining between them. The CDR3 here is CASSLSEVGEKLFF. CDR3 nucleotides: TGTGCCAGCAGCTTATCGGAGGTGGGGGAAAAACTGTTTTTT.

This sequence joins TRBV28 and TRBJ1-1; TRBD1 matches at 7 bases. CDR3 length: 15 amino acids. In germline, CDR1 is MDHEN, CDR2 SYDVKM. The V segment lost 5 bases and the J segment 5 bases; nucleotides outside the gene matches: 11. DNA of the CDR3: TGTGCCAGCAGTCCAGTGACAGGGAGAGGAACTGAAGCTTTCTTT. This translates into CASSPVTGRGTEAFF. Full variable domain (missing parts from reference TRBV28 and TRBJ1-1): DVKVTQSSRYLVKRTGEKVFLECVQDMDHENMFWYRQDPGLGLRLIYFSYDVKMKEKGDIPEGYSVSREKKERFSLILESASTNQTSMYLCASSPVTGRGTEAFFGQGTRLTVV.

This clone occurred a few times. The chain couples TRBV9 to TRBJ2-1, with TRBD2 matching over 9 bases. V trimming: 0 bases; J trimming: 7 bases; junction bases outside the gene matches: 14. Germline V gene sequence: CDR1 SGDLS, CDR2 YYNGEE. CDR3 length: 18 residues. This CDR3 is CASSVGLAESLGVNEQFF. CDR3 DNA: TGTGCCAGCAGCGTAGGACTAGCGGAGTCACTTGGGGTTAATGAGCAGTTCTTC.

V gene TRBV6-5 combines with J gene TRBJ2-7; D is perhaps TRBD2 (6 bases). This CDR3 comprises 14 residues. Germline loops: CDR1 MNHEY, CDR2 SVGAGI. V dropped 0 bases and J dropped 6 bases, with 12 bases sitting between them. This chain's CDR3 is CASSYSRDFSEQYF. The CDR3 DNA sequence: TGTGCCAGCAGTTACTCGAGGGACTTCAGCGAGCAGTACTTC.